This T cell receptor beta chain originates from a study of OX40 agonist ivuxolimab in advanced cancers. Study overall: Patients received the agonistic anti-OX40 (CD134) antibody ivuxolimab.

Autoimmune disease history or systemic immunosuppression disqualified patients. With regard to this clone: What it recognizes is unknown.

V lost 3 bases, J lost 2 bases, and 9 bases lay in between. Germline V gene lookup returns CDR1 MGHDK and CDR2 SYGVNS. This CDR3 spans 14 amino acids. The study, taken as a whole, reports: Both blood CD4+ and CD8+ T cells showed clonal growth by week 6 at 0.1 to 3.0 mg/kg.

Clones were read by immunoSEQ multiplex PCR, and TCRdb kept only the in-frame ones, dropping some. This table holds 25,000 to 35,000 clones, 82% found once. The chain carries TRBV25-1 and TRBJ2-3, with D uncertain. Sequencing was performed on CD4+ or CD8+ T cells sorted from blood, taken in a trial of the OX40 agonist ivuxolimab. This TCR derives from an adult with an advanced solid tumor such as melanoma, head and neck, liver or kidney cancer. The CDR3 bases are TGTGCCAGCAGTGATCCCTCGTCCACAGATACGCAGTATTTT. It codes for CASSDPSSTDTQYF.